The 32 T cell receptor beta chains given below trace back to one sample, sequenced in a study of CD8 T cells in Susac syndrome (dated 2019 in TCRdb). Receptor amplification or capture employed the immunoSEQ multiplex PCR assay. RNA was extracted using the RNeasy kit, and about 0.45 to 1 ug of the RNA was reverse transcribed with random hexamers. TCRdb trimmed the raw reads at Q25, called clones with MiXCR and kept productive beta chains. Identical CDR3 protein sequences are pooled into one entry, listed with their most common genes and DNA. The table for this sample lists some 120,000 distinct CDR3 sequences; around 90% of them were counted only once. The biggest ten clones account for 0.13% to 0.15% of the sample. Sequencing was carried out using CD4+ T cells from PBMCs. These receptors all come from a human donor in good health.

V gene TRBV27 combines with J gene TRBJ2-7; possible D gene TRBD1, 6 bases. Trimming took 4 bases from V and 3 from J, leaving 10 bases between them. CDR3 length: 13 amino acids. CDR1 is MNHEY and CDR2 is SMNVEV in the germline V gene (reference sequence). This CDR3 reads CASSSGAYYEQYF. DNA of the CDR3: TGTGCCAGCAGTTCAGGGGCTTACTACGAGCAGTACTTC.

The chain couples TRBV7-3 to TRBJ2-3, with 12 nucleotides matching TRBD2. The CDR3 length is 16 residues. The V segment lost 3 bases and the J segment 2 bases; nucleotides outside the gene matches: 3. CDR1 and CDR2 from the germline V gene are SGHTA and FQGTGA. In DNA form, the CDR3 reads TGTGCCAGCAGCTTGGGACTAGCGGGCCACACAGATACGCAGTATTTT. The encoded protein is CASSLGLAGHTDTQYF.

V usage is TRBV6-2 or TRBV6-3 and J usage is TRBJ2-1; no firm D call. This CDR3 comprises 13 residues. Trimming took off 7 bases at V and 8 bases at J, with 15 bases between the two ends. Germline values: CDR1 MNHEY, CDR2 SVGEGT. CDR3 sequence: CASIRSRSDEQFF. CDR3 bases: TGTGCCAGCATCCGGTCCCGGTCGGATGAGCAGTTCTTC.

Written as DNA, the CDR3 is TGTGCTAGTGGTTTGCCTCCGGGGACAGGGGGTATCGGGGAGCTGTTTTTT. Translated, it gives CASGLPPGTGGIGELFF. The chain carries TRBV12-5 and TRBJ2-2, with TRBD1 matching 11 bases. Germline loops: CDR1 LGHNT, CDR2 FRNRAP. This CDR3 has 17 residues. The V segment lost 2 bases and the J segment 7 bases; nucleotides outside the gene matches: 9.

The chain uses TRBV14 and TRBJ1-1, with a tentative D call TRBD1 (5 bases). CDR3 length: 13 residues. Between the trimmed V and J ends, which lost 6 bases and 3 bases, there was a span of 11 bases. The germline V gene encodes CDR1 SGHDN and CDR2 FVKESK. The CDR3 spells CASRRQLDTEAFF. As DNA, the CDR3 is TGTGCCAGCAGACGACAGCTTGACACTGAAGCTTTCTTT.

V is TRBV5-1 and J is TRBJ2-7; D possibly corresponds to TRBD1 (5 bases). This CDR3 has 12 amino acids. Trimming stripped 7 bases from V and 3 bases from J, with 11 bases between. CDR1 is SGHRS and CDR2 is YFSETQ in the germline V gene. CDR3 sequence (DNA): TGCGCCAGCGCCGACAGAGGCTACGAGCAGTACTTC. It is translated as CASADRGYEQYF.

The sample holds one count of this clonotype. The J gene is TRBJ2-1, the V gene TRBV20-1; 7 nucleotides align to TRBD2. Germline V gene lookup returns CDR1 DFQATT and CDR2 SNEGSKA (reference sequence). CDR3 length: 15 residues. With V trimmed by 3 bases and J by 0 bases, 5 bases remained unmatched. The CDR3 protein is CSASPSGFSYNEQFF. The CDR3 DNA reads TGCAGTGCTAGCCCTAGCGGCTTCTCCTACAATGAGCAGTTCTTC.

The V gene is TRBV15, the J gene TRBJ1-1, with a weak D call TRBD1 (6 bases). CDR1 LNHNV and CDR2 YYDKDF come from the germline V gene (reference sequence). The CDR3 covers 14 residues. Trimming cost V 6 bases and J 7 bases, with 18 bases left between them. DNA of the CDR3: TGTGCCACCAGAACGATCCAGGGGACGAGTGAAGCTTTCTTT. Protein sequence: CATRTIQGTSEAFF.

This chain joins TRBV20-1 and TRBJ1-1; 7 positions match TRBD1. Germline V gene data show CDR1 as DFQATT and CDR2 as SNEGSKA (reference sequence). The CDR3 is 18 amino acids. The V and J ends lost 0 bases and 1 base, in that order; junction bases with no gene match: 14. CDR3 bases: TGCAGTGCTAGAGATAAGGGGGTAGACAGACAGGGGAACACTGAAGCTTTCTTT. It encodes CSARDKGVDRQGNTEAFF.

On this clonotype itself: A junction boundary mismatches the germline segment, possibly from a read error. V and J are TRBV7-2 and TRBJ2-5, with 13 bases fitting TRBD2. Germline V gene data show CDR1 as SGHTA and CDR2 as FQGNSA. The CDR3 spans 19 residues. DNA for the CDR3: TGTGCCAGCAGCAGAGACCCCGGGACTAGCGGGAAATTTGGAGAGACGCAGTACTTC. Translation gives CASSRDPGTSGKFGETQYF.

The chain recombines TRBV27 with TRBJ2-1, with TRBD1 matching over 9 bases. CDR3 length equals 16 residues. Trimming cost V 5 bases and J 6 bases; bases outside gene matches: 11. CDR1 is MNHEY, CDR2 SMNVEV, per germline (reference sequence). CDR3: CASSPARDRVSNEQFF. The CDR3 coding sequence is TGTGCCAGCAGTCCCGCCCGGGACAGGGTTTCCAATGAGCAGTTCTTC.

The chain uses TRBV10-3 and TRBJ1-5; D unresolved. Germline V CDR1 and CDR2: ENHRY, SYGVKD. The V end lost 6 bases, the J end lost 5 bases, and 17 bases lay between the germline ends. The CDR3 loop spans 15 amino acids. The CDR3 nucleotides read TGTGCCATCAGCCTACAATTGTCGCCTGATCAGCCCCAGCATTTT. It yields the protein CAISLQLSPDQPQHF.

This clonotype was seen a single time. V gene TRBV6-1 combines with J gene TRBJ1-6; a possible D gene is TRBD1 (5 bases). The CDR3 contains 14 residues. CDR1 and CDR2 (germline): MNHNS, SASEGT. The V end was cut by 6 bases, the J end by 9 bases, with 15 bases between. The chain's CDR3 is CASRGDLPSSPLHF. CDR3 DNA sequence: TGTGCCAGCAGGGGGGACCTGCCTAGTTCACCCCTCCACTTT.

The rearrangement joins TRBV20-1 to TRBJ2-4; 10 nucleotides agree with TRBD1. The CDR3 is 13 residues long. V dropped 7 bases and J dropped 5; count of bases not matched to a gene: 5. Germline values: CDR1 DFQATT, CDR2 SNEGSKA (reference sequence). The chain's CDR3 is CSVPTGGENIQYF. CDR3 DNA sequence: TGCAGTGTCCCGACAGGGGGCGAAAACATTCAGTACTTC.

The genes are TRBV6-2 or TRBV6-3 and TRBJ2-7; perhaps TRBD2 as D (5 bases). The CDR3 is made up of 15 amino acids. The V gene lost 2 bases and the J gene lost 1 base, with 12 bases spanning the gap. CDR1 is MNHEY, CDR2 SVGEGT, per germline. CDR3 loop: CASSYGLGSSYEQYF. The CDR3, as DNA: TGTGCCAGCAGTTACGGACTGGGGAGTTCCTACGAGCAGTACTTC.

This clonotype was detected only once. The chain has TRBV12-3 or TRBV12-4 and TRBJ1-5; D unresolved. Trimming cost V 7 bases and J 3 bases, with 13 bases left between them. The CDR3 runs 14 residues. The CDR3 DNA sequence: TGTGCCAGCACCCCCGACTCCTACAATCAGCCCCAGCATTTT. Protein sequence: CASTPDSYNQPQHF.

V gene TRBV20-1 combines with J gene TRBJ2-2, with 7 bases aligning to TRBD1. V lost 6 bases, J lost 2 bases, and 15 bases stayed unmatched. The CDR3 length is 17 residues. Germline values: CDR1 DFQATT, CDR2 SNEGSKA (reference sequence). The CDR3 loop reads CSARSRRTGANTGELFF. The CDR3 bases are TGCAGTGCAAGAAGCCGTCGGACAGGCGCTAACACCGGGGAGCTGTTTTTT.

This sequence joins TRBV20-1 and TRBJ1-2, with no clear D. Between the trimmed V and J ends, which lost 0 bases and 3 bases, there was a span of 26 bases. Per germline, CDR1 DFQATT and CDR2 SNEGSKA (reference sequence). This CDR3 is built from 19 residues. CDR3 protein: CSARDVGTAFTSVHYGYTF. CDR3 sequence (DNA): TGCAGTGCTAGAGATGTCGGTACAGCTTTCACTTCGGTCCACTATGGCTACACCTTC.

This chain links TRBV6-2 or TRBV6-3 with TRBJ2-7, with TRBD1 matching 9 bases. This CDR3 is built from 18 residues. J gave up 3 bases and V 0 bases, and 12 bases lay outside the gene matches. CDR1 is MNHEY, CDR2 SVGEGT, per germline. The CDR3 DNA sequence: TGTGCCAGCAGTTACTCCCCTCACCGGGGACAGGGAGGCTACGAGCAGTACTTC. It codes for CASSYSPHRGQGGYEQYF.

The V call is TRBV18, the J call TRBJ1-1; D gene unclear. Germline assignment: CDR1 KGHSH and CDR2 LQKENI. The length of the CDR3 is 13 residues. V shed 3 bases and J shed 0 bases, with 5 bases lying between them. CDR3 sequence (DNA): TGTGCCAGCTCACCGGAAATGAACACTGAAGCTTTCTTT. Its protein product is CASSPEMNTEAFF.

The CDR3 loop is CSALSSDSGNTIYF. DNA of the CDR3: TGCAGCGCCCTATCATCCGACTCTGGAAACACCATATATTTT. The rearrangement joins TRBV29-1 to TRBJ1-3; D remains unclear. CDR1 and CDR2 from the germline V gene are SQVTM and ANQGSEA. CDR3 length: 14 amino acids. V dropped 7 bases and J dropped 0 bases, with 13 bases sitting between them.

This CDR3 is CASSRGQGGTQYF. DNA of the CDR3: TGCGCCAGCAGCCGGGGACAGGGAGGGACGCAGTATTTT. The chain carries TRBV4-3 and TRBJ2-3; TRBD1 aligns across 9 bases. The CDR3 has 13 residues. The germline V gene has CDR1 LGHNA and CDR2 YSLEER. Losses at the gene ends were 4 bases for V and 9 bases for J; bases not matched to a gene: 5.

The gene calls are TRBV19 and TRBJ2-7; 7 bases are shared with TRBD1. With 9 bases clipped from V and 0 bases from J, the junction kept 8 bases outside the gene matches. Germline values: CDR1 LNHDA, CDR2 SQIVND (reference sequence). The CDR3 is 14 amino acids. The DNA of the CDR3 is TGTGCCAGCAAAGGTAGACAGGGCTCCTACGAGCAGTACTTC. Encoded protein: CASKGRQGSYEQYF.

The V gene is TRBV29-1, the J gene TRBJ1-1; 8 nucleotides align to TRBD1. V lost 6 bases, J lost 6 bases, and 3 bases stayed unmatched. CDR3 length: 11 amino acids. Germline V gene sequence: CDR1 SQVTM, CDR2 ANQGSEA. The CDR3 region has the DNA TGCAGCGTAGAGACAGGGGCTGAAGCTTTCTTT. This sequence encodes CSVETGAEAFF. The full variable domain, with the rest looked up from reference TRBV29-1 and TRBJ1-1, is SAVISQKPSRDICQRGTSLTIQCQVDSQVTMMFWYRQQPGQSLTLIATANQGSEATYESGFVIDKFPISRPNLTFSTLTVSNMSPEDSSIYLCSVETGAEAFFGQGTRLTVV.

The CDR3 region has the DNA TGTGCCACCAGTGATTTTGACGGAAGTTTTTTGAACACTGAAGCTTTCTTT. Protein: CATSDFDGSFLNTEAFF. This chain joins TRBV24-1 and TRBJ1-1, with D hard to call. Trimming shortened V by 1 base and J by 0 bases, and 14 bases separated the two germline ends. CDR1 KGHDR and CDR2 SFDVKD come from the germline V gene. The CDR3 covers 17 residues.

The rearrangement links TRBV20-1 to TRBJ1-5; 9 nucleotides align to TRBD1. Germline CDR1 and CDR2: DFQATT and SNEGSKA (reference sequence). Trimming removed 5 bases from V and 0 bases from J; junction bases left unmatched: 11. This CDR3 has 17 amino acids. CDR3 in amino acids: CSAPLGDRDYSNQPQHF. DNA for the CDR3: TGCAGTGCTCCCCTGGGGGACAGGGATTATAGCAATCAGCCCCAGCATTTT.

This clonotype occurred a few times. The genes are TRBV14 and TRBJ2-7; D ambiguous. Between the trimmed V and J ends, which lost 4 bases and 5 bases, there was a span of 18 bases. This CDR3 spans 15 amino acids. The germline CDR1 and CDR2 sequences are SGHDN and FVKESK. CDR3 bases: TGTGCCAGCAGCCCTAACAGAACCCATCCGGACGAGCAGTACTTC. Amino acid sequence: CASSPNRTHPDEQYF.

The chain recombines TRBV14 with TRBJ1-1; D unresolved. Trimming removed 0 bases at V and 9 bases at J, with 17 bases between. In germline, CDR1 is SGHDN, CDR2 FVKESK. This CDR3 has 15 residues. CDR3 residues: CASSQDPGSGSQAFF. DNA of the CDR3: TGTGCCAGCAGCCAAGATCCGGGCAGCGGATCCCAAGCTTTCTTT.

This chain uses TRBV30 with TRBJ2-1; no firm D call. V was trimmed by 4 bases and J by 3 bases, leaving 10 bases between them. The germline V gene has CDR1 GTSNPN and CDR2 SVGIG (reference sequence). This CDR3 is 13 amino acids long. CDR3 in amino acids: CAWTSIRYNEQFF. Here the CDR3 DNA reads TGTGCCTGGACTTCGATTCGCTACAATGAGCAGTTCTTC. Combining the CDR3 with reference TRBV30 and TRBJ2-1 gives the whole variable domain SQTIHQWPATLVQPVGSPLSLECTVEGTSNPNLYWYRQAAGRGLQLLFYSVGIGQISSEVPQNLSASRPQDRQFILSSKKLLLSDSGFYLCAWTSIRYNEQFFGPGTRLTVL.

The V call is TRBV12-3 or TRBV12-4, the J call TRBJ2-1, with D unresolved. V lost 4 bases and J lost 15, with 16 bases in between. The CDR3 sequence is 12 residues long. The CDR3 sequence is CASSSRAIPWFF. CDR3 nucleotides: TGTGCCAGCAGTTCTCGTGCAATTCCCTGGTTCTTC.

This clonotype was counted once. The chain has TRBV28 and TRBJ2-3; D possibly corresponds to TRBD2 (7 bases). In germline, CDR1 is MDHEN, CDR2 SYDVKM. Trimming took off 4 bases at V and 4 bases at J, with 21 bases between the two ends. This CDR3 comprises 17 residues. CDR3: CASSSLGGGPVADTQYF. The CDR3 coding sequence is TGTGCCAGCAGTTCCTTGGGAGGGGGGCCCGTAGCAGATACGCAGTATTTT.

The V call is TRBV12-3 or TRBV12-4, the J call TRBJ2-5, with D perhaps TRBD2 (6 bases). The CDR3 consists of 15 residues. The CDR3 is CAKPTPRLGKETQYF. The CDR3 nucleotides are TGTGCAAAACCTACCCCGAGACTAGGAAAAGAGACCCAGTACTTC.